The next 28 T cell receptor delta chains were all read from a single sample in a study of γδ T cells in repeated Plasmodium falciparum infection. TCRdb re-processed the multiplex PCR reads via CATT. The table records about 50,000 delta-chain clones, more than 1.5% of them present only once. Bulk repertoires came from Vgamma9/Vdelta2+ or Vdelta2-negative gammadelta T cells flow-sorted from PBMC. Source material: gamma-delta T cells from blood. These receptors all stem from a pool of human donors (malaria-infected and uninfected, not separated).

This clone has just a few counts. One base separates it from a far larger clone, so it is likely a read error. Within the sample, other DNA sequences also encode this same CDR3. The rearrangement uses TRDV2 and TRDJ1; 8 bases line up with TRDD3. The J gene, absent from TCRdb, was called here by matching the DNA to germline. Germline V gene sequence: CDR1 GEAIGNYY, CDR2 EKD. This CDR3 comprises 20 residues. The CDR3 loop is CACDTVGSGGRTVISDKLIF. The DNA of the CDR3 is TGCGCCTGTGACACCGTCGGCTCTGGGGGAAGGACTGTAATATCCGATAAACTCATCTTT.

This clone has more than one count but fewer than ten. TCRdb records a much larger clone's protein for this DNA, with a difference at residue 12 that likely arises from a read error; the protein given is the translation of the DNA. The chain joins TRDV1 to TRDJ1; 8 bases line up with TRDD2. The CDR3 consists of 21 residues. V lost 9 bases, J lost 1 base, and 28 bases stayed unmatched. The germline V gene encodes CDR1 TSWWSYY and CDR2 QGS. CDR3 amino acids: CALALMLPTPWRIPLTDKLIF. CDR3 sequence (DNA): TGTGCTCTCGCTCTTATGCTTCCTACGCCTTGGAGGATACCCCTCACCGATAAACTCATCTTT.

For this clone: The protein given by TCRdb reflects a much larger clone and differs at residue 3 from this DNA's translation, likely from a read error; the protein shown is the DNA's translation. This sequence joins TRDV2 and TRDJ3; 7 nucleotides agree with TRDD3. TCRdb records no J gene; here it was assigned by comparing the DNA to germline. The CDR3 has 20 residues. Germline V gene data show CDR1 as GEAIGNYY and CDR2 as EKD. The CDR3 DNA is TGTGCCTATGACCTTACTGGGGATGCCCGGAGCTCCTGGGACACCCGACAGATGTTTTTC. This encodes CAYDLTGDARSSWDTRQMFF.

This clone showed up just a few times. A far larger clone is off by one base, so a read error is likely. In the same sample, other DNA sequences code for this CDR3. The chain recombines TRDV1 with TRDJ1, with TRDD3 identical over 12 bases. The J gene is absent in TCRdb and was assigned here via DNA matching to germline. In germline, CDR1 is TSWWSYY, CDR2 QGS. The CDR3 loop spans 21 amino acids. CDR3 region: CALGQGVLASWGIRGTDKLIF. The CDR3 DNA is TGTGCTCTTGGTCAGGGGGTCCTTGCGTCCTGGGGGATACGGGGCACCGACAAACTCATCTTT.

This clone was recorded many times. TCRdb's listed protein matches a much larger clone and diverges from this DNA's translation at residue 12, likely through a read error; the protein shown comes from the DNA. The chain joins TRDV1 to TRDJ1; 7 bases are shared with TRDD3. The CDR3 sequence is 21 residues long. Germline trimming cut 5 bases from V and 0 bases from J; bases unmatched to any gene: 24. CDR1 is TSWWSYY, CDR2 QGS, per germline. CDR3 loop: CALGKVLLWWGTPFYTDKLIF. CDR3 DNA sequence: TGTGCTCTTGGGAAGGTTCTACTTTGGTGGGGGACCCCTTTCTACACCGATAAACTCATCTTT.

This clone was counted between two and nine times. TCRdb's protein, taken from a much larger clone, differs from this DNA's translation at residue 3, likely owing to a read error; the protein displayed comes from the DNA. The gene calls are TRDV2 and TRDJ1; 8 bases are shared with TRDD3. Assignment of the J gene here rests on matching the DNA to germline, because TCRdb gives none. From germline, CDR1 is GEAIGNYY and CDR2 EKD. CDR3 size: 18 residues. The DNA of the CDR3 is TGTGCCAGTGACACGGTTTCACTGGGGGCTACGGGAGACGATAAACTCATCTTT. Translated: CASDTVSLGATGDDKLIF.

Many counts were recorded for this clone. The protein held in TCRdb is that of a much larger clone and does not match this DNA's translation at residue 5, likely because of a read error; the protein shown is translated from the DNA. This chain connects TRDV1 to TRDJ1; 8 bases line up with TRDD3. Looked up from germline, CDR1 is TSWWSYY and CDR2 is QGS. The CDR3 runs to 21 residues. The trim removed 6 bases at V and 0 bases at J, leaving 24 bases unmatched. The CDR3 here is CALGSLPLSYWGLRYTDKLIF. The CDR3 DNA follows: TGTGCTCTTGGCTCCCTACCCCTGTCGTACTGGGGGCTCCGGTACACCGATAAACTCATCTTT.

This clone showed up just a few times. For this DNA, TCRdb reports the protein of a much larger clone, which diverges at residue 20, most likely from a read error; the protein presented here is translated directly from the DNA. The J gene has no call, while the V gene is TRDV1; the D call TRDD3 from the table was never checked on the DNA. CDR3 length: 21 amino acids. Germline V gene sequence: CDR1 TSWWSYY, CDR2 QGS. The CDR3 DNA follows: TGTGCTCTTGGGAGGTTTCTCTTAGGGCTGGGGATGCCCCATCAGCATATCGGGCTCACCTTT. Its translation: CALGRFLLGLGMPHQHIGLTF.

As for this clone: The protein given by TCRdb reflects a much larger clone and differs at residue 19 from this DNA's translation, likely from a read error; the protein shown is the DNA's translation. The V and J genes are TRDV1 and TRDJ1; TRDD3 matches 11 bases. The CDR3 has 25 amino acids. V trimming: 1 base; J trimming: 0 bases; junction bases outside the gene matches: 28. Germline V gives CDR1 TSWWSYY, CDR2 QGS. CDR3 in amino acids: CALGERLRFLRPSRWGIRDTDKLIF. CDR3 DNA sequence: TGTGCTCTTGGGGAACGTTTAAGGTTCCTACGACCCTCGAGGTGGGGGATACGCGACACCGATAAACTCATCTTT.

In the case of this clone: The protein given by TCRdb reflects a much larger clone and differs at residue 3 from this DNA's translation, likely from a read error; the protein shown is the DNA's translation. The V and J genes are TRDV1 and TRDJ1; 10 bases are a match to TRDD3. Here the J gene was assigned by germline matching of the DNA, as TCRdb has none. From germline, CDR1 is TSWWSYY and CDR2 QGS. The length of the CDR3 is 20 residues. The CDR3: CAFGEQFHVLGDFAHLKLIF. In DNA, the CDR3 is TGTGCTTTTGGGGAACAATTCCACGTACTGGGGGATTTTGCACATTTGAAACTCATCTTT.

About this clone: The protein given by TCRdb reflects a much larger clone and differs at residue 5 from this DNA's translation, likely from a read error; the protein shown is the DNA's translation. The chain couples TRDV1 to TRDJ1; 8 bases agree with TRDD3. No J gene was available from TCRdb, and it was assigned here by a germline match of the DNA. Germline CDR1 TSWWSYY, CDR2 QGS. J was trimmed by 5 bases and V by 4 bases; bases with no gene match: 15. This CDR3 has 17 residues. The CDR3 coding sequence is TGTGCTCTTGGGGGGAAGCCATGGGTACTGGGGGTGGATAAACTCATCTTT. This translates into CALGGKPWVLGVDKLIF.

The sample holds many counts of this clone. TCRdb's protein for this DNA is that of a much larger clone and differs from the translation at residue 7, likely a read error; the protein shown is the DNA translation. The V gene is TRDV1, the J gene TRDJ1, with TRDD2 matching 9 bases. No J segment appears in TCRdb, so it was assigned here by matching the sequence to germline. Germline loops: CDR1 TSWWSYY, CDR2 QGS. The CDR3 has 22 residues. J was trimmed by 0 bases and V by 4 bases; bases with no gene match: 24. CDR3 in amino acids: CALGGPTFLRNWGWRYTDKLIF. The CDR3 coding sequence is TGTGCTCTTGGGGGTCCCACCTTCCTACGAAACTGGGGATGGAGGTACACCGATAAACTCATCTTT.

This clone was picked up many times. A far larger clone is one nucleotide away, so this likely arose from a read error. Other DNA sequences of this sample code for an identical CDR3. The rearrangement uses TRDV1 and TRDJ1; 8 bases map to TRDD3. Germline-derived CDR1 and CDR2 are TSWWSYY and QGS. The trim removed 2 bases at V and 0 bases at J, leaving 26 bases unmatched. The CDR3 contains 23 residues. The CDR3 reads CALGEGSFPSFVLGDGYTDKLIF. The DNA of the CDR3 is TGTGCTCTTGGGGAAGGTTCTTTCCCTTCGTTCGTATTGGGGGATGGATACACCGATAAACTCATCTTT.

This clone was seen repeatedly, ten times or more. A far larger clone lies a single base away; this is likely a read error. This sequence joins TRDV2 and TRDJ1, with D maybe TRDD3 (5 bases). V was trimmed by 0 bases and J by 6 bases, leaving 10 bases between them. The CDR3 runs 13 residues. The germline V gene has CDR1 GEAIGNYY and CDR2 EKD. The CDR3 protein is CACDTVGGHKLIF. CDR3 DNA: TGTGCCTGTGACACCGTAGGGGGCCATAAACTCATCTTT.

This clone has just a few counts. This likely stems from a read error, as it lies one base from a far larger clone. At the DNA level, this CDR3 is encoded by other sequences in the same sample as well. The V gene is TRDV1, the J gene TRDJ4; 12 nucleotides agree with TRDD3. The V gene's germline CDR1 is TSWWSYY and CDR2 QGS. This CDR3 spans 24 amino acids. The CDR3 nucleotides are TGTGCTCTTGGGGTCGACTTCCTCCGGGGATACTGGGGGATACACCGAGAATGGCCCAGACCCCTGATTTTT. Translating gives CALGVDFLRGYWGIHREWPRPLIF.

This clone was recorded at least ten times. Given a far larger clone just one base away, this is likely a sequencing read error. This CDR3 is also generated by other DNA sequences in the sample. DNA for the CDR3: TGTGCCTGTGACACCCTCCAACTGGGGGATACGGATTCGTACACCGACAAACTCATCTTT. Protein: CACDTLQLGDTDSYTDKLIF. The chain has TRDV2 and TRDJ1; TRDD3 matches at 13 bases. In the absence of a J gene in TCRdb, the DNA was matched to germline to assign it here. The germline CDR1 and CDR2 sequences are GEAIGNYY and EKD. The CDR3 length is 20 residues.

In regard to this clone: The protein in TCRdb stems from a much larger clone and differs at residue 7 from this DNA's translation, likely a read error; here the protein is translated from the DNA. This chain links TRDV2 with TRDJ1; 9 bases map to TRDD3. TCRdb leaves out the J gene; it was filled in here by matching the DNA to germline. Germline V gene sequence: CDR1 GEAIGNYY, CDR2 EKD. The CDR3 runs to 17 residues. The junction had 10 bases not matched to a gene; V was cut back by 3 bases and J by 0 bases. The CDR3 nucleotides read TGTGCCTGTGACCCGGTCAGTCTGGGGGATTACACCGATAAACTCATCTTT. It codes for CACDPVSLGDYTDKLIF.

In its sample, this clone was seen many times. The chain uses TRDV1 and TRDJ1; 10 nucleotides agree with TRDD3. J gave up 5 bases and V 8 bases, and 26 bases lay outside the gene matches. The CDR3 extends over 20 amino acids. Germline V gives CDR1 TSWWSYY, CDR2 QGS. The CDR3 reads CALTFPPPLLGDFPDDKLIF. The DNA for the CDR3 is TGTGCTCTTACATTTCCTCCTCCTTTACTGGGGGATTTCCCCGATGATAAACTCATCTTT.

A note on this clone: TCRdb pairs this DNA with a much larger clone's protein that differs at residue 9, likely a read error; the protein shown was translated from the DNA. This sequence joins TRDV2 and TRDJ4, with TRDD3 matching 7 bases. No J gene is reported in TCRdb; it was inferred here by comparing the DNA with germline. Germline V CDR1 and CDR2: GEAIGNYY, EKD. V lost 5 bases to trimming and J lost 0 bases; unmatched junction nucleotides: 20. The CDR3 sequence is 18 residues long. CDR3 bases: TGTGCCTGTGTGGTGTGTTGCGGACCCTGGGGGCCAACCAGACCCCTGATCTTT. This translates into CACVVCCGPWGPTRPLIF.

This clone was counted ten times or more. TCRdb lists the protein of a much larger clone for this DNA, which differs at residue 5, so this is likely a read error; the protein given here is translated from the DNA itself. The chain links TRDV1 to TRDJ1, with D perhaps matching TRDD3 (5 bases). Matching the DNA to germline supplied the J gene, which TCRdb does not give. V was shortened by 4 bases and J by 0 bases, with 30 bases between the two germline ends. CDR1 is TSWWSYY, CDR2 QGS, per germline. The CDR3 has 21 amino acids. The CDR3 DNA is TGTGCTCTTGGGGGACTAGGGCCAATCCCCAAGGCCTGGGTATACACCGATAAACTCATCTTT. Protein product: CALGGLGPIPKAWVYTDKLIF.

As concerns this clone: TCRdb's protein for this DNA is that of a much larger clone and differs from the translation at residue 6, likely a read error; the protein shown is the DNA translation. The chain employs TRDV1 and TRDJ1; possible D gene TRDD2, 7 bases. Since TCRdb gives no J gene, matching the DNA to germline was used here to assign it. The V end was cut by 1 base, the J end by 0 bases, with 39 bases between. Germline values: CDR1 TSWWSYY, CDR2 QGS. The CDR3 is 25 amino acids. The CDR3 nucleotides read TGTGCTCTTGGGGAACATCATTTCCTACGGGGTTCGTTACGCTGGGGAGCCTCCTACACCGATAAACTCATCTTT. As protein: CALGEHHFLRGSLRWGASYTDKLIF.

This clone was seen a few times. A far larger clone differs by one base, so this is likely a read error. The sample holds other DNA sequences that translate to the same CDR3. J is TRDJ3 and V is TRDV1; tentatively, D is TRDD3 (10 bases). TCRdb lists no J gene, so it was determined here by aligning the DNA to germline. CDR3 length: 26 amino acids. Germline V CDR1 and CDR2: TSWWSYY, QGS. In DNA, the CDR3 is TGCGCTCTTGGGGCGTCCTTCCTACCCGTGCCTTATTACTGGGGGATCTCTTCCTGGGACACCCGACAGATGTTTTTC. Translating gives CALGASFLPVPYYWGISSWDTRQMFF.

In its sample, this clone was seen many times. One base separates it from a far larger clone, so it is likely a read error. Other DNA sequences within the sample encode an identical CDR3. This chain connects TRDV3 to TRDJ1; D remains ambiguous. The CDR3 has 15 residues. Germline lookup yields CDR1 TVYSNPD and CDR2 GDNSRS (reference sequence). The CDR3 nucleotides are TGTGCCTTCCCATACTTTGCTTATTACACTGATAAACTCATCTTT. This codes for CAFPYFAYYTDKLIF. Using reference TRDV3 and TRDJ1 for the parts outside the CDR3, the full variable domain is CDKVTQSSPDQTVASGSEVVLLCTYDTVYSNPDLFWYRIRPDYSFQFVFYGDNSRSEGADFTQGRFSVKHILTQKAFHLVISPVRTEDSATYYCAFPYFAYYTDKLIFGKGTRVTVEP.

With respect to this clone: TCRdb lists the protein of a much larger clone for this DNA, which differs at residue 10, so this is likely a read error; the protein given here is translated from the DNA itself. This sequence joins TRDV3 and TRDJ1, with D perhaps assigned TRDD1 or TRDD3 (5 bases each). The J gene is absent in TCRdb and was assigned here via DNA matching to germline. Per the germline V gene, CDR1 is TVYSNPD and CDR2 is GDNSRS (reference sequence). The CDR3 loop spans 15 amino acids. Trimming took off 3 bases at V and 4 bases at J, with 21 bases between the two ends. The CDR3 sequence: CAFPARRIVGDKLIF. The CDR3 DNA reads as TGTGCCTTCCCGGCCCGGCGGATAGTCGGCGATAAACTCATCTTT.

This clone was counted ten times or more. With only one base between it and a far larger clone, this is likely a read error. Other DNA sequences in the sample encode the same CDR3. The chain combines TRDV2 with TRDJ1, with 8 bases fitting TRDD3. Looked up from germline, CDR1 is GEAIGNYY and CDR2 is EKD. The CDR3 runs 17 residues. The CDR3 reads CACDAVGDGGYTDKLIF. The CDR3 nucleotides are TGTGCCTGTGACGCGGTGGGGGATGGGGGCTACACCGATAAACTCATCTTC.

In its sample, this clone was seen many times. The protein given by TCRdb reflects a much larger clone and differs at residue 7 from this DNA's translation, likely from a read error; the protein shown is the DNA's translation. The chain combines TRDV1 with TRDJ1; D unresolved. The V gene lost 3 bases and the J gene lost 4 bases, with 12 bases spanning the gap. CDR1 and CDR2 from the germline V gene are TSWWSYY and QGS. This CDR3 comprises 14 residues. Here the CDR3 DNA reads TGTGCTCTTGGGGACGCACTCCTTGTCGATAAACTCATCTTT. Amino acids: CALGDALLVDKLIF.

For this clone: This likely traces to a read error, being one base from a far larger clone. This chain joins TRDV1 and TRDJ1; 9 bases match TRDD3. No J gene is reported in TCRdb; it was inferred here by comparing the DNA with germline. The V segment lost 4 bases and the J segment 0 bases; nucleotides outside the gene matches: 21. CDR3 size: 21 residues. Germline assignment: CDR1 TSWWSYY and CDR2 QGS. CDR3 protein: CALGGTSLSHWGTPYTDKLIF. The CDR3 DNA follows: TGTGCTCTTGGGGGCACTTCCCTCTCCCACTGGGGGACCCCGTACACCGATAAACTCATCTTT.

Turning to this clone: The protein in TCRdb stems from a much larger clone and differs at residue 10 from this DNA's translation, likely a read error; here the protein is translated from the DNA. V gene TRDV1 combines with J gene TRDJ1, with 7 bases matching TRDD3. The J gene, absent from TCRdb, was called here by matching the DNA to germline. V lost 5 bases, J lost 2 bases, and 23 bases stayed unmatched. CDR3 length: 20 residues. Germline V gene sequence: CDR1 TSWWSYY, CDR2 QGS. The CDR3 loop is CALGRRGLRRGGKRTDKLIF. As DNA, the CDR3 is TGTGCTCTTGGGAGAAGGGGCTTACGGCGTGGGGGAAAACGTACCGATAAACTCATCTTT.